The 5 T cell receptor beta chains below come from one sample, sequenced in a study of molecular identifiers for immune sequencing clone quantification. TCRdb recomputed calls from the PCR reads with MiXCR, one row per CDR3 protein. Of about 510,000 distinct CDR3 sequences listed, around 23% are singletons. The sequencing input was naive CD8+ T cells from blood, with Jurkat cell RNA spiked in. Subset of the sample: FACS-sorted CD8+CD4-CCR7+CD45RA+ naive T cells. The source is a human donor in good health. Some libraries in this study had Jurkat cell RNA spiked in.

Details on this clonotype: Germline and junction disagree at one end, which may indicate a read error. The chain joins TRBV7-8 to TRBJ1-4, with 7 bases matching TRBD1. This CDR3 has 14 residues. Looked up from germline, CDR1 is SGHVS and CDR2 is FQNEAQ. The CDR3 reads CASSSGTVFEKLSF. DNA of the CDR3: TGTGCCAGCAGTTCCGGGACAGTTTTTGAAAAACTGTCTTTT.

The rearrangement uses TRBV4-2 and TRBJ2-3; TRBD2 might be the D (7 bases). The CDR3 contains 19 residues. V dropped 0 bases and J dropped 0 bases, with 19 bases sitting between them. CDR1 is LGHNA and CDR2 is YNFKEQ in the germline V gene. The CDR3 sequence is CASSQEGGRGAWSTDTQYF. The CDR3 DNA reads as TGTGCCAGCAGCCAAGAGGGGGGCCGGGGGGCTTGGAGCACAGATACGCAGTATTTT.

As to this clonotype: This clone may be a read error of a much larger clone one base away. The V and J genes are TRBV20-1 and TRBJ2-3, with D possibly TRBD2 on 6 matching bases. Per the germline V gene, CDR1 is DFQATT and CDR2 is SNEGSKA (reference sequence). The CDR3 covers 13 residues. CDR3 nucleotides: TGCAGTGCTCATAGCGGTAGCACAGATAGGCAGTATTTT. Residues: CSAHSGSTDRQYF.

This chain joins TRBV5-1 and TRBJ2-7, with unresolved D. This CDR3 is 13 amino acids long. The V and J ends lost 0 bases and 2 bases respectively, with 6 bases between them. Germline CDR1 is SGHRS and CDR2 is YFSETQ. The CDR3 bases are TGCGCCAGCAGCTTGGCACTTACCTACGAGCAGTACTTC. This translates into CASSLALTYEQYF.

In the case of this clonotype: Since a much larger clone is just one base distant, this may be a read error. V gene TRBV7-9 combines with J gene TRBJ2-4; D unclear. The CDR3 has 15 residues. CDR1 is SEHNR, CDR2 FQNEAQ, per germline (reference sequence). CDR3 sequence: CASSSTDQAKDIQYF. The CDR3 DNA reads as TGTGCCAGCAGCAGCACGGATCAAGCCAAAGACATTCAGTACTTC. The entire variable domain, with the rest obtained from reference TRBV7-9 and TRBJ2-4, is as follows: DTGVSQNPRHKITKRGQNVTFRCDPISEHNRLYWYRQTLGQGPEFLTYFQNEAQLEKSRLLSDRFSAERPKGSFSTLEIQRTEQGDSAMYLCASSSTDQAKDIQYFGAGTRLSVL.